Presented here are 27 T cell receptor beta chains from one specimen sequenced in a study of T cell responses to AZD1222 COVID-19 vaccine. TCRdb keeps only in-frame clones here, not all; method: immunoSEQ multiplex PCR. The sample holds some 110,000 clones, over 70% seen once. Sequences were derived from peripheral blood, sampled on day 0 of AZD1222 vaccination. These receptors came from an adult in good health.

V is TRBV5-6 and J is TRBJ1-4; 7 bases are shared with TRBD1. The CDR3 length is 15 residues. With V trimmed by 3 bases and J by 8 bases, 10 bases remained unmatched. CDR1 and CDR2 from the germline V gene are SGHDT and YYEEEE. The CDR3 DNA is TGTGCCAGCAGCTCCAACAGACAGGGAGGGGAAAAACTGTTTTTT. This encodes CASSSNRQGGEKLFF.

This rearrangement joins TRBV28 to TRBJ1-2, with D tentatively TRBD1 (6 bases). This CDR3 is built from 16 residues. V was pared by 5 bases and J by 1 base, with 17 bases between. Germline loops: CDR1 MDHEN, CDR2 SYDVKM. The CDR3 protein is CASSLLRTASNYGYTF. As DNA, the CDR3 is TGTGCCAGCAGTCTCCTCAGGACAGCTAGTAACTATGGCTACACCTTC.

This chain uses TRBV7-2 with TRBJ2-3; 8 bases are shared with TRBD2. Germline V gene lookup returns CDR1 SGHTA and CDR2 FQGNSA. CDR3 length: 16 residues. V trimming: 4 bases; J trimming: 4 bases; junction bases outside the gene matches: 10. The CDR3 region has the DNA TGTGCCAGCAGCTCCACTAGCGGTCCAGGCCCAGATACGCAGTATTTT. It translates to CASSSTSGPGPDTQYF.

The genes are TRBV7-9 and TRBJ1-2; maybe TRBD1 (6 bases). The V end lost 7 bases, the J end lost 4 bases, and 13 bases lay between the germline ends. In germline, CDR1 is SEHNR, CDR2 FQNEAQ (reference sequence). The CDR3 has 13 amino acids. The CDR3 sequence: CASKQGNIYGYTF. The DNA for the CDR3 is TGTGCCAGCAAACAGGGAAATATCTATGGCTACACCTTC.

This clone was seen only once. The chain employs TRBV20-1 and TRBJ2-7; D tentatively reads TRBD1 or TRBD2 (5 bases each). Per germline, CDR1 DFQATT and CDR2 SNEGSKA (reference sequence). This CDR3 comprises 11 residues. The germline V and J ends were trimmed by 7 bases and 6 bases, with 13 bases remaining between them. In DNA, the CDR3 is TGCAGTGTTCGGGACCTACGCGAGCAGTACTTC. It specifies CSVRDLREQYF.

This sequence joins TRBV27 and TRBJ2-2, with TRBD1 matching over 8 bases. The germline V gene has CDR1 MNHEY and CDR2 SMNVEV (reference sequence). CDR3 length: 15 amino acids. J was trimmed by 6 bases and V by 4 bases; bases with no gene match: 7. For the CDR3, the DNA is TGTGCCAGCAGTTCCCGGACAGGGACCTCCGGGGAGCTGTTTTTT. Protein: CASSSRTGTSGELFF.

This clone was detected only once. The chain is built from TRBV9 and TRBJ2-7; weak D call: TRBD1 (5 bases). Trimming stripped 3 bases from V and 4 bases from J, with 20 bases between. The CDR3 totals 16 residues. Germline V gene lookup returns CDR1 SGDLS and CDR2 YYNGEE. The CDR3 nucleotides are TGTGCCAGCAGCGCCCTTATAGGGGCCGCGACTTACGAGCAGTACTTC. Encoded protein: CASSALIGAATYEQYF.

The sample holds a few counts of this clone. The rearrangement links TRBV28 to TRBJ1-5; the D is unclear. Germline assignment: CDR1 MDHEN and CDR2 SYDVKM. This CDR3 has 11 amino acids. V was trimmed by 6 bases and J by 9 bases, leaving 9 bases between them. The CDR3 nucleotides are TGTGCCAGCAGCGTGGCCAGGCCCCAGCATTTT. Translated: CASSVARPQHF.

V usage is TRBV27 and J usage is TRBJ2-7, with no clear D. CDR3 length equals 14 residues. V was shortened by 3 bases and J by 0 bases, with 9 bases between the two germline ends. Per the germline V gene, CDR1 is MNHEY and CDR2 is SMNVEV (reference sequence). Here the CDR3 reads CASSFKLSSYEQYF. For the CDR3, the DNA is TGTGCCAGCAGTTTTAAACTTAGCTCCTACGAGCAGTACTTC.

The genes are TRBV18 and TRBJ2-7; 7 positions agree with TRBD2. The CDR3 runs 18 residues. V was pared by 2 bases and J by 5 bases, with 18 bases of the junction left unmatched. Per germline, CDR1 KGHSH and CDR2 LQKENI. The CDR3 nucleotides are TGTGCCAGCTCACCAACCACGACTAGCCCCACAAAATCCAACGAGCAGTACTTC. Translated, it gives CASSPTTTSPTKSNEQYF.

The CDR3 bases are TGTGCCACCAGTGGAGAGGACAGGGGGTACTACGAGCAGTACTTC. Translating it yields CATSGEDRGYYEQYF. This chain connects TRBV24-1 to TRBJ2-7, with 10 positions matching TRBD1. With 5 bases clipped from V and 3 bases from J, the junction kept 6 bases outside the gene matches. The CDR3 extends over 15 amino acids. Germline CDR1 KGHDR, CDR2 SFDVKD.

The chain uses TRBV20-1 and TRBJ1-1; D remains unclear. Trimming shortened V by 6 bases and J by 3 bases, and 8 bases separated the two germline ends. Germline V lookup: CDR1 DFQATT, CDR2 SNEGSKA (reference sequence). The CDR3 has 11 residues. CDR3 sequence reads: CSARIHTEAFF. The CDR3 DNA sequence: TGCAGTGCCCGTATCCACACTGAAGCTTTCTTT.

The gene calls are TRBV12-3 or TRBV12-4 and TRBJ2-1, with TRBD1 matching 7 bases. Trimming took 7 bases from V and 6 from J; bases not matched to a gene: 3. CDR3 length: 12 residues. The CDR3 bases are TGTGCCAGCACCCGACAGGGCAATGAGCAGTTCTTC. Translation: CASTRQGNEQFF.

This clone occurred a few times. The V gene is TRBV5-1, the J gene TRBJ1-1; D not resolved. V lost 0 bases and J lost 0, with 3 bases in between. The CDR3 has 13 residues. CDR1 is SGHRS and CDR2 is YFSETQ in the germline V gene. The CDR3 DNA sequence: TGCGCCAGCAGCTTGGGCATGAACACTGAAGCTTTCTTT. It codes for CASSLGMNTEAFF.

The chain recombines TRBV2 with TRBJ2-3, with 11 bases lining up with TRBD2. CDR3 length: 15 amino acids. Per germline, CDR1 SNHLY and CDR2 FYNNEI. J gave up 3 bases and V 5 bases, and 4 bases lay outside the gene matches. The CDR3 is CASSPWTSGTDTQYF. CDR3 bases: TGTGCCAGCAGTCCCTGGACTAGCGGGACAGATACGCAGTATTTT.

As regards this clone: The sample has other DNA sequences that encode this CDR3 too. The rearrangement uses TRBV9 and TRBJ2-1, with no clear D. The CDR3 extends over 11 amino acids. V lost 0 bases, J lost 10 bases, and 5 bases lay in between. Germline loops: CDR1 SGDLS, CDR2 YYNGEE. The CDR3, as DNA: TGTGCCAGCAGCGTAGGGGTAGAGCAGTTCTTC. This encodes CASSVGVEQFF.

In DNA form, the CDR3 reads TGTGCCAGCAGTCCCCGCGACTACCAACAGGGCATTCAGTACTTC. Residues: CASSPRDYQQGIQYF. The chain links TRBV6-5 to TRBJ2-4; tentative D call: TRBD1 (6 bases). CDR3 length: 15 residues. V gave up 5 bases and J gave up 9 bases, with 20 bases separating them. Germline values: CDR1 MNHEY, CDR2 SVGAGI.

The J gene is TRBJ2-2, the V gene TRBV7-5; TRBD1, the D gene given by the table, was not confirmed from the DNA. TRBV7-5 is recorded as a pseudogene. The CDR3 is made up of 19 amino acids. CDR3 in DNA: TGTGCCAGAAGCTTAGTAGTCTCACCCTGGACAGTTAACACCGGGGAGCTGTTTTTT. It translates to CARSLVVSPWTVNTGELFF.

The chain has TRBV12-3 or TRBV12-4 and TRBJ1-2; D unresolved. V was pared by 4 bases and J by 9 bases, with 9 bases between. The CDR3 consists of 11 residues. The chain's CDR3 is CASSSRVSYTF. The CDR3 DNA sequence: TGTGCCAGCAGTTCGAGGGTCAGCTACACCTTC.

The rearrangement joins TRBV28 to TRBJ1-1; D gene uncertain. V lost 6 bases and J 2 bases, leaving 7 bases between the germline ends. The CDR3 runs to 12 residues. Germline lookup yields CDR1 MDHEN and CDR2 SYDVKM. CDR3 protein: CASSVLNTEAFF. In DNA form, the CDR3 reads TGTGCCAGCAGCGTCCTCAACACTGAAGCTTTCTTT.

This rearrangement joins TRBV11-1 to TRBJ2-7; D is unclear. V was clipped by 3 bases and J by 4 bases, with 7 bases between them. The CDR3 extends over 12 amino acids. Germline CDR1 is SGHAT and CDR2 is FQDESV (reference sequence). DNA of the CDR3: TGTGCCAGCAGCTTTGACCGGTACGAGCAGTACTTC. It is translated as CASSFDRYEQYF.

Remarks on this clone: One end of the junction varies from germline; a read error may be responsible. J is TRBJ2-7 and V is TRBV7-8, with 10 bases identical to TRBD1. Germline assignment: CDR1 SGHVS and CDR2 FQNEAQ. CDR3 length equals 12 residues. CDR3 region: CASSPHDRGQDF. The DNA of the CDR3 is TGTGCCAGCAGCCCTCACGACAGGGGGCAGGACTTC.

The V and J genes are TRBV28 and TRBJ1-5, with D hard to call. Trimming left V 6 bases short and J 2 bases short, with 14 bases between. The CDR3 is 15 amino acids. Germline CDR1 is MDHEN and CDR2 is SYDVKM. CDR3 region: CASRNARGRNQPQHF. CDR3 coding DNA: TGTGCCAGCAGAAACGCTCGAGGCCGCAATCAGCCCCAGCATTTT.

This chain links TRBV3-1 (or the pseudogene TRBV3-2) with TRBJ1-2; 9 nucleotides agree with TRBD1. Trimming cost V 4 bases and J 3 bases; bases outside gene matches: 6. This CDR3 is 15 amino acids long. From germline, CDR1 is LGHDT and CDR2 YNNKEL (reference sequence). The CDR3 sequence: CASSPGTGLYYGYTF. DNA for the CDR3: TGTGCCAGCAGCCCCGGGACAGGGCTCTACTATGGCTACACCTTC.

The V gene is TRBV15, the J gene TRBJ1-4; 9 nucleotides align to TRBD1. V lost 2 bases, J lost 6 bases, and 10 bases stayed unmatched. Germline-derived CDR1 and CDR2 are LNHNV and YYDKDF (reference sequence). This CDR3 region has 17 residues. The chain's CDR3 is CATSRLPSGTGYEKLFF. CDR3 coding DNA: TGTGCCACCAGCAGATTGCCGTCCGGGACAGGGTATGAAAAACTGTTTTTT.

In this sample, this clone turned up once. The chain couples TRBV7-6 to TRBJ1-2, with TRBD1 matching over 8 bases. After removal of 1 base from V and 5 bases from J, the junction contained 15 bases not matched to a gene. From germline, CDR1 is SGHVS and CDR2 FNYEAQ. CDR3 length: 18 residues. CDR3 nucleotides: TGTGCCAGCAGCTTAGAAGCAGGGGGCGATTACTTTAGTTATGGCTACACCTTC. Its protein is CASSLEAGGDYFSYGYTF.

The CDR3: CASRAGVRNQPQHF. CDR3 DNA sequence: TGTGCCAGCAGGGCAGGGGTCCGCAATCAGCCCCAGCATTTT. V gene TRBV28 combines with J gene TRBJ1-5; tentatively, D is TRBD1 (6 bases). The ends were cut back, 6 bases at V and 2 bases at J, with 11 bases in the middle. The CDR3 is made up of 14 amino acids. Germline V gene lookup returns CDR1 MDHEN and CDR2 SYDVKM.